A selection of T cell receptor beta chains follows, all from one sample in a study of PD-L1 blockade in urothelial cancer. Assay: immunoSEQ multiplex PCR; the TCRdb copy retains only in-frame clones and omits some. The profile shows 15,000 to 20,000 clones, about four fifths of them singletons. The sequencing here drew on PBMCs, taken around atezolizumab (anti-PD-L1) treatment. Source of these receptors: a man aged 50-60 years with urothelial cancer. The CDR3 runs from the conserved cysteine through the conserved F or W. D genes are given only for firm matches. Rows give clone size only sometimes, using once, few, many, or a class for an expanded clone.

j_call v_call clone_size d_call cdr3_nt cdr3_aa
TRBJ1-2 TRBV19 - - TGTGCCAGTAATGAACACCCAGGCGGGGGCTACACCTTC CASNEHPGGGYTF
TRBJ1-1 TRBV5-1 - - TGCGCCAGCAGCTCCCAGAACAGAGCTTTCTTT CASSSQNRAFF
TRBJ2-1 TRBV5-1 - TRBD2 TGCGCCAGCAGCGGGGGGGAAAACTCCTACAATGAGCAGTTCTTC CASSGGENSYNEQFF
TRBJ2-1 TRBV7-2 - - TGTGCCAGCAGCTTAGCGGGGGCGGGAGTAGTCAATGAGCAGTTCTTC CASSLAGAGVVNEQFF
TRBJ2-5 TRBV2 - - TGTGCCAGCAGTACCGGGGGAGAGACCCAGTACTTC CASSTGGETQYF
TRBJ1-4 TRBV2 once TRBD1 TGTGCCAGCAGCTTACAGGGGGCGGCTAATGAAAAACTGTTTTTT CASSLQGAANEKLFF
TRBJ1-2 TRBV28 - - TGTGCCAGCAGTTCCCCACTCAACCACTATGGCTACACCTTC CASSSPLNHYGYTF
TRBJ2-3 TRBV29-1 - TRBD1 TGCAGCGCCACGACAGGGTGGACAGATACGCAGTATTTT CSATTGWTDTQYF
TRBJ2-1 TRBV19 once - TGTGCCAGTAGTATCTCAGGGTTGAATGAGCAGTTCTTC CASSISGLNEQFF
TRBJ2-2 TRBV6-4 - - TGTGCCAGCAGTGACTCGACCGAGGGTGACACCGGGGAGCTGTTTTTT CASSDSTEGDTGELFF
TRBJ1-2 TRBV11-2 - - TGTGCCAGCAGTCGGCTAGTCCCCACCTCACACGGAGGCTATGGCTACACCTTC CASSRLVPTSHGGYGYTF
TRBJ1-2 TRBV6-1 few - TGTGCCAGCAGTGAAAGTCTGCGGCGTGGCTACACCTTC CASSESLRRGYTF
TRBJ2-5 TRBV9 - TRBD2 TGTGCCAGCAGCCCACGAGGCGGGGGGGGTGTGAGTGGTCGGCAAGAGACCCAGTACTTC CASSPRGGGGVSGRQETQYF
TRBJ1-2 TRBV6-4 - TRBD1 TGTGCCAGCAGTGACTTGACAGGGGATGGCTACACCTTC CASSDLTGDGYTF
TRBJ2-6 TRBV14 - - TGTGCCAGCAGCCATTTTAGAAAAGCTGGGGCCAACGTCCTGACTTTC CASSHFRKAGANVLTF
TRBJ2-2 TRBV28 - - TGTGCCAGCAGGGGTGGGACTTATCGCACCGGGGAGCTGTTTTTT CASRGGTYRTGELFF
TRBJ1-6 TRBV28 once - TGTGCCAGCACCCCGAGCTCCTATAATTCACCCCTCCACTTT CASTPSSYNSPLHF
TRBJ2-3 TRBV5-1 - - TGCGCCAGCAGACGGGGGGCCCAAGCGGATACGCAGTATTTT CASRRGAQADTQYF
TRBJ1-2 TRBV27 - - TGTGCCAGCAGTTCGACATTGACTAACTATGGCTACACCTTC CASSSTLTNYGYTF
TRBJ1-2 TRBV28 - - TGTGCCAGCAGTCAGACACCGACCGTCTATGGCTACACCTTC CASSQTPTVYGYTF
TRBJ2-3 TRBV18 - TRBD1 TGTGCCAGCTCATCATCCGGGACAGGCATGTCGGCGCAGTATTTT CASSSSGTGMSAQYF
TRBJ2-2 TRBV2 - - TGTGCCAGCAGTGGGACTCTAAACACCGGGGAGCTGTTTTTT CASSGTLNTGELFF
TRBJ2-3 TRBV28 once TRBD1 TGTGCCAGCAGCCTCATCGGGACAGGGTCCACAGATACGCAGTATTTT CASSLIGTGSTDTQYF
TRBJ1-1 TRBV7-2 - - TGTGCCAGCAGCTTTAGTGTGCTAAAGAACACTGAAGCTTTCTTT CASSFSVLKNTEAFF
TRBJ1-1 TRBV9 - - TGTGCCAGCAGCGTAGGCGGCCAGGGAGAAGCTTTCTTT CASSVGGQGEAFF
TRBJ1-4 TRBV6-6 - - TGTGCCAGCGCAGCCTCGGGGGGGACTAATGAAAAACTGTTTTTT CASAASGGTNEKLFF
TRBJ1-2 TRBV2 - TRBD1 TGTGCCAGCAACCGGGACAGGGGCGCCGGCTATGGCTACACCTTC CASNRDRGAGYGYTF